In its sample, the clone carrying this T cell receptor (beta chain) was seen many times. The sequenced template was RNA, covering the TCR beta CDR3 region. The first round was an RT-PCR with HTBI primers, and the second round was a multiplex PCR. TCRdb re-analysed the multiplex PCR reads in MiXCR, keeping a single row per CDR3 protein. The sample shows roughly 410,000 distinct CDR3 sequences, 15% to 17% of them seen only once. These data are taken from a study of Graves' ophthalmopathy and Graves' hyperthyroidism. Stable hyperthyroidism meant no ophthalmopathy within 18 months of follow-up. About 10 ml of fresh blood yielded the PBMCs by density gradient. The receptor was isolated from a young woman with stable Graves' hyperthyroidism. Material for sequencing was peripheral blood.

The DNA of the CDR3 is TGTGCCAGCAGTCAACGGACAGGGGGCGAGCAGTACTTC. Protein: CASSQRTGGEQYF. The rearrangement links TRBV6-1 to TRBJ2-7, with 10 bases fitting TRBD1. V lost 5 bases to trimming and J lost 6 bases; unmatched junction nucleotides: 4. Germline loops: CDR1 MNHNS, CDR2 SASEGT. The CDR3 runs 13 residues.